This T cell receptor (beta chain) was recovered during a study of T cell clonotyping in hematopoietic cell transplantation. There are 14 residues in the CDR3. Germline V CDR1 and CDR2: SSHAT, FNYEAQ (reference sequence). Sequenced by immunoSEQ multiplex PCR; TCRdb stores in-frame clones only, minus some. The table has approximately 10,000 clones, roughly nine tenths seen once. Study-wide points: No sorting was done, leaving CD4 and CD8 contributions mixed.

This clone was counted a few times. Its antigen is not identified. Mismatch with germline at one junction end may stem from a read error. The clonotype originates from a human donor who either received an allogeneic hematopoietic cell transplant for a myeloid malignancy or was a related donor (not recorded which). Some clones in this sample may be carry-over from other donors' samples. The sample was peripheral blood mononuclear cells. V is TRBV7-7 and J is TRBJ2-5; 11 nucleotides align to TRBD2. The CDR3 DNA sequence: TGTGCTAGCAGCGGACCGACTAGCGGGGAAACCCAGTACTTC. Translating it yields CASSGPTSGETQYF.